This T cell receptor beta chain was identified during a study of control samples from healthy donors and cancer patients. The CDR3 consists of 14 residues. V lost 2 bases to trimming and J lost 0 bases, with 7 bases between them. Germline loops: CDR1 SEHNR, CDR2 FQNEAQ (reference sequence). Libraries were prepared by immunoSEQ multiplex PCR; TCRdb keeps only in-frame clonotypes and omits some of them. This sample has 100,000 to 150,000 clones, with 92% found just once. The specimen sequenced was PBMCs. The sequence derives from a man older than 75 with head and neck cancer. The J gene is TRBJ1-1, the V gene TRBV7-9; D ambiguous. CDR3 nucleotide sequence: TGTGCCAGCAGCTTAAACCCGTTGAACACTGAAGCTTTCTTT. This gives the protein CASSLNPLNTEAFF.